The rows below give T cell receptor beta chains drawn from one sample of a study of blood T cell repertoires in COVID-19. Repertoires were generated with immunoSEQ multiplex PCR, while TCRdb's copy carries only in-frame clones and drops some. The table lists roughly 80,000 clones, 87% of them singletons. The sequencing sample was made of peripheral blood. These receptors came from a woman aged 80 or over with active or convalescent COVID-19. The conserved cysteine and the conserved F or W are not part of the CDR3 here.

v_call: TRBV5-1; cdr3_aa: ASSLGGFQGRTEAF
v_call: TRBV27; cdr3_aa: ATLDPGTGVGGYT
v_call: TRBV7-9; cdr3_aa: ASSLMLAGSRETQY
v_call: TRBV24-1; cdr3_aa: ATSERDRRGGYT
v_call: TRBV28; cdr3_aa: ASSFGLRGYEQY
v_call: TRBV10-3; cdr3_aa: ATRQGAWNTGELF
v_call: TRBV5-8; cdr3_aa: ASSVQGPDTQY
v_call: TRBV15; cdr3_aa: ATSRETTGRSGGYT
v_call: TRBV5-4; cdr3_aa: ASTDRGGQPQH
v_call: TRBV18; cdr3_aa: ASSPGRGASPGYT
v_call: TRBV9; cdr3_aa: ASRERDFAGEQF
v_call: TRBV2; cdr3_aa: ASSGWTVGGYT
v_call: TRBV5-6; cdr3_aa: ASSEGTGVFDSPLH
v_call: TRBV7-2; cdr3_aa: ASSPLAGVSAGELF
v_call: TRBV19; cdr3_aa: ASSRASDKNIQY
v_call: TRBV25-1; cdr3_aa: ASSEPGGTGELF
v_call: TRBV5-6; cdr3_aa: ASSLGLAVYYNEQF
v_call: TRBV19; cdr3_aa: ASSNLQGGEQY
v_call: TRBV5-4; cdr3_aa: ASSSDGPGLAGYNEQF
v_call: TRBV9; cdr3_aa: ASSVDRGVAGNTIY
v_call: TRBV20-1; cdr3_aa: SASRTGYGYT
v_call: TRBV28; cdr3_aa: ASKQGSKNSPLH
v_call: TRBV19; cdr3_aa: ASSARAGAPTGELF
v_call: TRBV6-2/TRBV6-3; cdr3_aa: ASSYIPAGAPGEQY
v_call: TRBV18; cdr3_aa: ASSPQSNTEAF
v_call: TRBV2; cdr3_aa: ASSARANTIY
v_call: TRBV6-2/TRBV6-3; cdr3_aa: ASSILDQATEAF